The 20 T cell receptor beta chains presented below share a single source sample, sequenced in a study of blood T cell repertoires in COVID-19. The assay was immunoSEQ multiplex PCR, and TCRdb's table has in-frame clones only and misses some. There are about 80,000 clones in the sample; roughly four fifths occur only once, and about 9.4% lies in the top ten. Input material: peripheral blood. The source of these receptors is a man in his 60s with acute or convalescent COVID-19.

The CDR3 loop is CASRRAQPLNTQYF. CDR3 bases: TGTGCCAGCAGGAGGGCCCAGCCCCTCAATACGCAGTATTTT. The J gene is TRBJ2-3, the V gene TRBV7-8; perhaps TRBD2 as D (5 bases). This CDR3 is built from 14 residues. In germline, CDR1 is SGHVS, CDR2 FQNEAQ. Trimming stripped 6 bases from V and 7 bases from J, with 17 bases between.

Remarks on this clone: The same CDR3 arises from other DNA sequences in this sample as well. The gene calls are TRBV11-2 and TRBJ1-1, with 8 bases matching TRBD1. With V trimmed by 3 bases and J by 1 base, 1 base remained unmatched. This CDR3 spans 14 amino acids. Germline lookup yields CDR1 SGHAT and CDR2 FQNNGV. The CDR3 DNA follows: TGTGCCAGCAGCTTTGGACAGGGGAACACTGAAGCTTTCTTT. Amino acids: CASSFGQGNTEAFF.

The gene calls are TRBV27 and TRBJ1-6; 9 bases fit TRBD1. V lost 5 bases and J lost 8; bases outside the gene matches: 7. This CDR3 has 15 residues. CDR1 and CDR2 from the germline V gene are MNHEY and SMNVEV (reference sequence). Here the CDR3 DNA reads TGTGCCAGCAGTGAATACAGGGGGCGGGATTCACCCCTCCACTTT. This encodes CASSEYRGRDSPLHF.

This chain connects TRBV9 to TRBJ1-1; maybe TRBD1 (6 bases). There are 13 residues in the CDR3. Trimming pared 9 bases from V and 0 bases from J, leaving 12 bases between. Germline V CDR1 and CDR2: SGDLS, YYNGEE. DNA for the CDR3: TGTGCCACCTCCAGGGGCCTGAACACTGAAGCTTTCTTT. Its protein is CATSRGLNTEAFF.

J is TRBJ2-7 and V is TRBV27; no clear D. The V gene's germline CDR1 is MNHEY and CDR2 SMNVEV (reference sequence). V lost 0 bases and J lost 2, with 11 bases in between. The CDR3 has 15 residues. For the CDR3, the DNA is TGTGCCAGCAGTTTATCATTCACACCGACCTACGAGCAGTACTTC. It yields the protein CASSLSFTPTYEQYF.

The chain uses TRBV12-3 or TRBV12-4 and TRBJ1-3; D is unclear. Trimming took 8 bases from V and 0 from J, leaving 8 bases between them. There are 13 residues in the CDR3. The CDR3 loop is CASRVSSGNTIYF. DNA for the CDR3: TGTGCCAGCCGGGTAAGCTCTGGAAACACCATATATTTT.

V gene TRBV19 combines with J gene TRBJ1-1; no firm D call. The CDR3 runs 9 residues. Trimming removed 8 bases at V and 11 bases at J, with 9 bases between. The V gene's germline CDR1 is LNHDA and CDR2 SQIVND (reference sequence). The CDR3 DNA reads TGTGCCAGTCCAGCCGGGGCTTTCTTT. It codes for CASPAGAFF.

The chain joins TRBV6-2 or TRBV6-3 to TRBJ2-1; possibly TRBD1 for D (6 bases). V was trimmed by 6 bases and J by 0 bases, leaving 15 bases between them. The CDR3 contains 16 residues. In germline, CDR1 is MNHEY, CDR2 SVGEGT. CDR3 nucleotide sequence: TGTGCCAGCAGCTCTCTACAGGGTAGCTCCTACAATGAGCAGTTCTTC. Its translation is CASSSLQGSSYNEQFF.

The chain links TRBV28 to TRBJ2-1; 9 bases match TRBD2. V gave up 7 bases and J gave up 6 bases; unmatched junction bases: 10. The CDR3 runs 15 residues. CDR1 is MDHEN and CDR2 is SYDVKM in the germline V gene. The CDR3 loop reads CASTPRAGGANEQFF. The DNA of the CDR3 is TGTGCCAGCACCCCAAGGGCGGGGGGGGCCAATGAGCAGTTCTTC.

This clone was recorded only once. The chain joins TRBV11-2 to TRBJ2-3; the D gene is possibly TRBD1 (5 bases). This CDR3 is 13 amino acids long. V lost 5 bases and J lost 3, with 9 bases in between. CDR1 and CDR2 (germline): SGHAT, FQNNGV. This CDR3 is CASSDRQTDTQYF. In nucleotides, the CDR3 is TGTGCCAGCAGCGACAGACAGACAGATACGCAGTATTTT.

The chain links TRBV6-4 to TRBJ2-2; D possibly corresponds to TRBD2 (5 bases). CDR3 size: 14 residues. Germline values: CDR1 MRHNA, CDR2 SNTAGT. The V gene lost 8 bases and the J gene lost 3 bases, with 13 bases spanning the gap. CDR3 sequence: CASSRQEDTGELFF. DNA for the CDR3: TGTGCCAGCTCCCGTCAGGAGGACACCGGGGAGCTGTTTTTT.

The chain combines TRBV15 with TRBJ2-7; no clear D gene. The germline V and J ends were trimmed by 1 base and 0 bases, with 7 bases remaining between them. This CDR3 spans 14 amino acids. CDR1 and CDR2 (germline): LNHNV, YYDKDF (reference sequence). The CDR3 DNA sequence: TGTGCCACCAGCAGAGTCGCCAGCTCCTACGAGCAGTACTTC. Translated, it gives CATSRVASSYEQYF.

This chain uses TRBV4-1 with TRBJ1-5; 7 bases agree with TRBD1. V shed 3 bases and J 7 bases; nucleotides not matched to a gene: 12. This CDR3 has 16 amino acids. Per germline, CDR1 MGHRA and CDR2 YSYEKL. In DNA, the CDR3 is TGCGCCAGCAGCCATGACCCGACAGGGTCCCAACAGCCCCAGCATTTT. It is translated as CASSHDPTGSQQPQHF.

Here the CDR3 DNA reads TGTGCCAGCAGCGTTCGAGCGGACACCGGGGAGCTGTTTTTT. Its translation: CASSVRADTGELFF. The J gene is TRBJ2-2, the V gene TRBV9; TRBD2 is a possible D gene (5 bases). Per the germline V gene, CDR1 is SGDLS and CDR2 is YYNGEE. The CDR3 totals 14 residues. Deletions cut 2 bases from V and 3 bases from J, with 8 bases between.

This chain links TRBV7-2 with TRBJ2-5; 15 positions agree with TRBD2. V trimming: 5 bases; J trimming: 2 bases; junction bases outside the gene matches: 3. The CDR3 has 16 amino acids. Germline V CDR1 and CDR2: SGHTA, FQGNSA. The CDR3 protein is CASSAGTSGGQETQYF. The DNA for the CDR3 is TGTGCCAGCAGCGCCGGGACTAGCGGGGGGCAAGAGACCCAGTACTTC.

This chain links TRBV4-2 with TRBJ1-5, with 8 positions matching TRBD1. The CDR3 is made up of 14 amino acids. From germline, CDR1 is LGHNA and CDR2 YNFKEQ. V shed 0 bases and J 5 bases; nucleotides not matched to a gene: 0. CDR3 loop: CASSQDRGHQPQHF. The CDR3 DNA sequence: TGTGCCAGCAGCCAAGACAGGGGGCATCAGCCCCAGCATTTT.

The chain employs TRBV14 and TRBJ1-2; D is possibly TRBD1 (5 bases). Germline assignment: CDR1 SGHDN and CDR2 FVKESK. Trimming cost V 1 base and J 3 bases, with 15 bases left between them. This CDR3 is 16 amino acids long. CDR3 coding DNA: TGTGCCAGCAGCCAAGGTCGGGGGAGGAACGACTATGGCTACACCTTC. Encoded protein: CASSQGRGRNDYGYTF.

The rearrangement links TRBV7-2 to TRBJ2-1; 10 nucleotides align to TRBD2. J lost 10 bases, V lost 5 bases, and 14 bases had no gene match. The CDR3 consists of 16 residues. Germline-derived CDR1 and CDR2 are SGHTA and FQGNSA. The CDR3 nucleotides are TGTGCCAGCAGCGGTAGCGGGAGGCCCCTCGGTGCGGAGCAGTTCTTC. Protein product: CASSGSGRPLGAEQFF.

The V and J genes are TRBV10-3 and TRBJ2-2; 10 nucleotides match TRBD1. CDR3 length: 15 residues. The trim removed 5 bases at V and 4 bases at J, leaving 4 bases unmatched. The germline CDR1 and CDR2 sequences are ENHRY and SYGVKD. CDR3 loop: CAISPGQGRTGELFF. In DNA, the CDR3 is TGTGCCATCAGTCCGGGACAGGGGCGCACCGGGGAGCTGTTTTTT.

The J gene is TRBJ1-2, the V gene TRBV5-8; D remains ambiguous. Germline CDR1 reads SGHTS; CDR2 reads YDEGEE. With 0 bases removed from V and 4 bases from J, the gap between germline ends came to 4 bases. The CDR3 is 12 residues long. CDR3 amino acids: CASSLGGYGYTF. The CDR3 DNA follows: TGTGCCAGCAGCTTGGGCGGCTATGGCTACACCTTC. Complete variable domain (other parts from reference TRBV5-8 and TRBJ1-2): EAGVTQSPTHLIKTRGQQATLRCSPISGHTSVYWYQQALGLGLQFLLWYDEGEERNRGNFPPRFSGRQFPNYSSELNVNALELEDSALYLCASSLGGYGYTFGSGTRLTVV.